This T cell receptor (beta chain) derives from a study of a mutant IDH1 vaccine in newly diagnosed glioma. Produced via immunoSEQ multiplex PCR; TCRdb's table is partial and in-frame only. Among 110,000 or so clones listed, around 90% were seen once. Time point indicated: week 11, during vaccination. Doses comprised 300 ug of mutant IDH1 20-mer peptide each, plus topical imiquimod. Germline CDR1 MDHEN, CDR2 SYDVKM. CDR3 length: 14 residues. V was trimmed by 5 bases and J by 2 bases, leaving 13 bases between them. For this clone: No antigen is known for it.

The TCR sequence derives from a woman aged 50 to 60 with glioma. The specimen comprised PBMCs, sampled from a glioma patient whose treatment included an IDH1 peptide vaccine. This rearrangement joins TRBV28 to TRBJ2-7, with a possible D match to TRBD2 (6 bases). The CDR3 DNA sequence: TGTGCCAGCAGTCATACTAGCAGAGCCTACGAGCAGTACTTC. It yields the protein CASSHTSRAYEQYF.